This record covers a single T cell receptor beta chain. No antigen is known for it. Base quality data are lacking; no much larger clone is found one base away. From each donor, a single peripheral blood sample of about 100 mL on average was drawn into heparinised tubes. A BD FACSAria II and a panel including CD45RO, CCR7, CD25, CD127, CD95 and CD27 were used to sort naive, central memory, regulatory and stem cell-like memory CD4+ T cells. Purity was above 95% for every sorted population. PBMCs were isolated immediately by Lymphoprep density gradient centrifugation and stained directly without culture. So that batch effects would be minimized, each experiment stained and sorted samples in pairs, pairing one healthy donor with one patient. The entire isolated RNA was reverse transcribed using the High Capacity cDNA Reverse Transcription Kit, and thus expressed TCRB transcripts were sequenced. Deep immunoSEQ sequencing was applied to naive, central memory and regulatory T cell samples, giving an average of about 3.6 million total reads per sample. Sorted cells were lysed in RLT buffer, and RNA was extracted using DNase-treated RNeasy Micro or Mini kits according to cell number. To prevent cross-contamination, every cell subset was processed on its own, while patient and healthy donor samples were processed together. The immunoSEQ multiplex PCR was used to amplify TCRB sequences from cDNA, yielding 87-bp fragments that span the CDR3 region. Sequencing of the amplicons was performed on the Illumina HiSeq platform. As for the original processing: PCR bias was corrected computationally using synthetic template baselines, and reads within Hamming distance 2 were collapsed, with unmergeable singletons discarded. Reads were aligned to IMGT to assign V, D and J genes, CDR3 length, and insertions or deletions at six rearrangement sites. Within each subset, clonotype counts were normalized to sorted cell number, and only after that were true diversity and Gini coefficients computed with the tcR R package. The overlap coefficient, calculated on TCRB nucleotide sequences, was used to measure repertoire sharing. In TCRdb, the immuneACCESS table is reduced to in-frame sequences with V and J assigned. These tables do not hold every clone; where another copy was compared, an unresolved V gene accounts for under half, and the others remain unexplained. V and J calls and clone size are copied from that table; D and trimming were computed from the DNA. Counted in this sample were approximately 140,000 clones; roughly 53% of them appeared once. Around 0.39% of the sample rests with the top ten.

This entry belongs to a study of beta chain features in type 1 diabetes (dated by TCRdb to the late 2010s). Broadly, across the study: No differences in mean age, gender distribution, total cell number or subset yield were found between patients and healthy donors. Across all samples, fewer than 130 million sorted cells were examined, and cell number per subset correlated strongly with RNA yield. In the study, TCRB repertoires of sorted circulating CD4+ T cell subsets from recently diagnosed type 1 diabetes patients were compared with those of matched healthy donors. Regulatory and stem cell-like memory subsets were obtained from only 8 patients and roughly 8 healthy donors, while naive and central memory subsets were obtained from all 30 or so donors. Points the paper makes about the study in general: Type 1 diabetes patients showed a moderate but significant shortening of TCRB CDR3 length in all four CD4+ subsets. Because the HLA sub-analyses included only small numbers of individuals, any influence of HLA type on TCRB rearrangement was left unresolved. Shorter templates might have been favored by PCR, but patient and control samples were amplified and corrected together, so both groups would have been affected equally by any skew. Naive, central memory and regulatory TCRB repertoires appeared to be more alike among patients than among healthy donors. Patients with type 1 diabetes made fewer insertions and deleted more nucleotides at VDJ recombination sites, implying thymic rearrangement abnormalities. Sequencing cDNA rather than genomic DNA could over-represent highly expressing activated cells, although activation and CD3 levels did not differ between groups.

CDR1 LNHDA and CDR2 SQIVND were looked up in the germline V gene (reference sequence). For this chain, trimming is 6 bases at the V end and 0 bases at the J end, and the number of junction bases without a gene match is 9. CDR3 length: 19 amino acids, cysteine to phenylalanine. Only CDR3 DNA remains: 57 bases, in frame from the first base. The material sequenced was Tregs from blood. Per the publication, the cell subset or site label means: regulatory CD4+ T cells. This receptor chain uses TRBV19 and TRBJ2-6; TRBD2 aligns with 12 central bases. The TCR comes from a man younger than 30 in good health. In nucleotides, the sequence is TGTGCCAGTAGCCGACTAGCGGGGGTACCTAGCTCTGGGGCCAACGTCCTGACTTTC. Its protein product is CASSRLAGVPSSGANVLTF.